This TCR beta chain was captured by sequencing in a study of stem cell transplantation in POMP-related autoinflammatory disease. Background on the study: Defective thymoproteasomes were hypothesized to impair CD8+ T-cell positive selection. Study-level findings and limits: In PRAID patients, the number of distinct TRB V-J gene pairings was restricted. Across all analyzed T-cell subsets, patients with PRAID tended toward reduced diversity and increased clonality.

The protocol was immunoSEQ multiplex PCR, while the TCRdb copy is restricted to in-frame clones and leaves out a portion. The repertoire has about 11,000 clones, around 87% of them found once; the top ten carry about 59%. This clone was found once. Its antigen is as yet unknown. Germline V gene lookup returns CDR1 MGHRA and CDR2 YSYEKL. The V and J ends lost 2 bases and 0 bases respectively, with 11 bases between them. There are 16 residues in the CDR3. The specimen comprised CD8+ T cells from PBMCs, sampled before stem cell transplantation. The chain recombines TRBV4-1 with TRBJ2-1; D gene unclear. The receptor was derived from a human donor with POMP-related autoinflammation and immune dysregulation (PRAID). CDR3 loop: CASSQRLVSSYNEQFF. The DNA for the CDR3 is TGCGCCAGCAGCCAAAGACTGGTTAGCTCCTACAATGAGCAGTTCTTC.